A single sample is the source of the 25 T cell receptor beta chains below, sequenced in a study of technical replicates of blood from several donors. Profiling relied on immunoSEQ multiplex PCR, and the TCRdb table lists in-frame clones only, not all of them. Of some 60,000 clones listed, about 95% were seen once; the top ten hold 3%. Sequencing was done on a sample of PBMCs. The source of these receptors is a human donor in good health. Some clones in this sample may be carry-over from other donors' samples.

The chain couples TRBV19 to TRBJ2-2; 9 nucleotides agree with TRBD1. The germline gives CDR1 LNHDA, CDR2 SQIVND (reference sequence). Unmatched junction bases numbered 15, after V lost 5 bases and J lost 8 bases. CDR3 length equals 17 residues. The CDR3 nucleotides are TGTGCCAGTAGTCCCTTCAGGGGGACAGGGAGTTCGGGGGAGCTGTTTTTT. Translation gives CASSPFRGTGSSGELFF.

The chain joins TRBV7-2 to TRBJ2-3; tentative D call: TRBD2 (6 bases). V lost 3 bases and J 0 bases, leaving 10 bases between the germline ends. There are 15 residues in the CDR3. The germline gives CDR1 SGHTA, CDR2 FQGNSA. DNA for the CDR3: TGTGCCAGCAGCTTTAAACTAGCTAGCACAGATACGCAGTATTTT. Translation: CASSFKLASTDTQYF.

The chain uses TRBV15 and TRBJ2-2; D remains ambiguous. The CDR3 is made up of 14 amino acids. Between the trimmed V and J ends, which lost 0 bases and 4 bases, there was a span of 6 bases. CDR1 LNHNV and CDR2 YYDKDF come from the germline V gene (reference sequence). The DNA of the CDR3 is TGTGCCACCAGCAGAGATCCTACCACCGGGGAGCTGTTTTTT. Translation: CATSRDPTTGELFF.

The chain combines TRBV9 with TRBJ1-3; 7 nucleotides align to TRBD1. V shed 3 bases and J 2 bases; nucleotides not matched to a gene: 2. This CDR3 contains 14 residues. CDR1 SGDLS and CDR2 YYNGEE come from the germline V gene. CDR3 protein: CASSAQGTGNTIYF. The CDR3 bases are TGTGCCAGCAGCGCACAGGGGACTGGAAACACCATATATTTT.

This sequence joins TRBV30 and TRBJ1-6; the D gene is possibly TRBD1 (5 bases). This CDR3 spans 13 amino acids. Germline loops: CDR1 GTSNPN, CDR2 SVGIG (reference sequence). Trimming removed 3 bases from V and 8 bases from J, with 11 bases in between. The CDR3 coding sequence is TGTGCCTGGAGGGTCAGGGTTGATTCACCCCTCCACTTT. This sequence encodes CAWRVRVDSPLHF. Complete variable domain (other parts from reference TRBV30 and TRBJ1-6): SQTIHQWPATLVQPVGSPLSLECTVEGTSNPNLYWYRQAAGRGLQLLFYSVGIGQISSEVPQNLSASRPQDRQFILSSKKLLLSDSGFYLCAWRVRVDSPLHFGNGTRLTVT.

The chain joins TRBV20-1 to TRBJ2-1; perhaps TRBD2 as D (5 bases). The CDR3 length is 11 residues. The V end was cut by 6 bases, the J end by 10 bases, with 13 bases between. The germline gives CDR1 DFQATT, CDR2 SNEGSKA (reference sequence). The chain's CDR3 is CSATTRSEQFF. The CDR3 DNA follows: TGCAGTGCCACAACTAGATCGGAGCAGTTCTTC.

V and J are TRBV4-3 and TRBJ2-3; 10 positions match TRBD2. J gave up 1 base and V 5 bases, and 9 bases lay outside the gene matches. CDR1 and CDR2 from the germline V gene are LGHNA and YSLEER. CDR3 length: 17 amino acids. The chain's CDR3 is CASSTAGLAGGTDTQYF. The DNA for the CDR3 is TGCGCCAGCAGCACCGCAGGTCTAGCGGGGGGCACAGATACGCAGTATTTT.

This clone was found a few times. The chain has TRBV10-3 and TRBJ2-5, with 12 bases matching TRBD2. Germline V lookup: CDR1 ENHRY, CDR2 SYGVKD. This CDR3 comprises 16 residues. Trimming at V came to 3 bases and at J to 5 bases, leaving 7 bases not matched to a gene. The CDR3 nucleotides are TGTGCCATCAGTGATACCCTAGCGGGGGGGCGGGAGACCCAGTACTTC. Residues: CAISDTLAGGRETQYF.

The chain is built from TRBV2 and TRBJ2-7; the match to TRBD2 covers 7 bases. The length of the CDR3 is 14 residues. With 9 bases clipped from V and 1 base from J, the junction kept 9 bases outside the gene matches. CDR1 is SNHLY and CDR2 is FYNNEI in the germline V gene. CDR3 DNA sequence: TGTGCCAGTTGGGGGGGGGACGGTTCCTACGAGCAGTACTTC. The encoded protein is CASWGGDGSYEQYF. Based on the CDR3 plus reference TRBV2 and TRBJ2-7, the full variable domain is EPEVTQTPSHQVTQMGQEVILRCVPISNHLYFYWYRQILGQKVEFLVSFYNNEISEKSEIFDDQFSVERPDGSNFTLKIRSTKLEDSAMYFCASWGGDGSYEQYFGPGTRLTVT.

CDR3 protein: CASSGTVAGGTGELFF. The CDR3 DNA sequence: TGTGCCAGCAGTGGGACGGTCGCCGGGGGCACCGGGGAGCTGTTTTTT. This chain uses TRBV7-8 with TRBJ2-2; maybe TRBD2 (6 bases). The CDR3 has 16 residues. V lost 6 bases, J lost 4 bases, and 18 bases lay in between. Germline loops: CDR1 SGHVS, CDR2 FQNEAQ.

The chain combines TRBV29-1 with TRBJ2-3, with unresolved D. V was cut by 5 bases and J by 1 base, with 7 bases left in between. This CDR3 spans 12 amino acids. Germline CDR1 SQVTM, CDR2 ANQGSEA. The chain's CDR3 is CSVFSGTDTQYF. The CDR3 DNA follows: TGCAGCGTTTTTTCTGGCACAGATACGCAGTATTTT.

A few counts support this clone. The J gene is TRBJ1-4, the V gene TRBV11-2; 8 bases map to TRBD1. V lost 4 bases and J lost 7; bases outside the gene matches: 11. The germline CDR1 and CDR2 sequences are SGHAT and FQNNGV. The CDR3 extends over 16 amino acids. The CDR3 DNA follows: TGTGCCAGCAGCTCAGTTACAGGGGGTTCTGGTGAAAAACTGTTTTTT. It translates to CASSSVTGGSGEKLFF.

The chain recombines TRBV9 with TRBJ2-2; possibly TRBD1 for D (5 bases). The CDR3 spans 18 residues. V was cut by 0 bases and J by 0 bases, with 15 bases left in between. Germline V gene data show CDR1 as SGDLS and CDR2 as YYNGEE. The CDR3 DNA reads as TGTGCCAGCAGCGTAGTATTCGACAGTTTCGCGAACACCGGGGAGCTGTTTTTT. Its protein product is CASSVVFDSFANTGELFF.

This rearrangement joins TRBV7-2 to TRBJ2-5; D not resolved. This CDR3 spans 13 amino acids. The germline gives CDR1 SGHTA, CDR2 FQGNSA. V dropped 2 bases and J dropped 5 bases, with 9 bases sitting between them. The CDR3 loop is CASSLTPVETQYF. CDR3 sequence (DNA): TGTGCCAGCAGCTTAACCCCAGTCGAGACCCAGTACTTC.

Comment on this clone: No DNA is shown, since the ends of the CDR3 on it are uncertain; the CDR3 is the one TCRdb lists. V gene TRBV19 combines with J gene TRBJ2-7; TRBD1, the D gene given by the table, was not confirmed from the DNA. Inclusive of both ends, the CDR3 amounts to 13 amino acids. Germline lookup yields CDR1 LNHDA and CDR2 SQIVND (reference sequence). The CDR3 sequence is CASSSGTAYEQYF.

V and J are TRBV4-3 and TRBJ1-1, with D unclear. CDR1 and CDR2 (germline): LGHNA, YSLEER. Trimming removed 4 bases at V and 7 bases at J, with 13 bases between. The CDR3 consists of 13 residues. CDR3 coding DNA: TGCGCCAGCAGCCCTCGGGAAGGGCTTGAAGCTTTCTTT. Residues: CASSPREGLEAFF.

The V gene is TRBV10-3, the J gene TRBJ2-7, with 11 bases matching TRBD2. Trimming took 3 bases from V and 4 from J; bases not matched to a gene: 5. CDR1 and CDR2 (germline): ENHRY, SYGVKD. The CDR3 extends over 15 amino acids. CDR3 sequence (DNA): TGTGCCATCAGTGAACTAGCGGGAGTTGGGTACGAGCAGTACTTC. Residues: CAISELAGVGYEQYF.

The chain uses TRBV11-2 and TRBJ2-1; TRBD1 agrees at 10 bases. CDR3 size: 15 residues. V lost 7 bases to trimming and J lost 1 base; unmatched junction nucleotides: 4. Germline CDR1 SGHAT, CDR2 FQNNGV. CDR3 DNA: TGTGCCAGCAACCTGGGACAGGGGTCCTACAATGAGCAGTTCTTC. Translated, it gives CASNLGQGSYNEQFF.

The chain carries TRBV7-9 and TRBJ1-6, with 7 bases aligning to TRBD1. V lost 7 bases to trimming and J lost 7 bases; unmatched junction nucleotides: 7. The CDR3 has 14 amino acids. From germline, CDR1 is SEHNR and CDR2 FQNEAQ (reference sequence). CDR3 sequence reads: CASTYGTANSPLHF. CDR3 DNA: TGTGCCAGCACCTACGGGACAGCCAATTCACCCCTCCACTTT.

A word on this clone: Relative to the germline gene, one junction end is altered; a read error may explain this. The CDR3: CASSLGDRGYNSPLHF. The CDR3 coding sequence is TGTGCCAGCAGCTTAGGAGACAGGGGGTATAACTCACCCCTCCACTTT. The rearrangement uses TRBV7-9 and TRBJ1-6, with TRBD1 matching over 9 bases. This CDR3 contains 16 residues. Germline CDR1 and CDR2: SEHNR and FQNEAQ (reference sequence).

This clone was seen more than once but under ten times. CDR3 residues: CASSAQGIGEQYF. CDR3 in DNA: TGTGCCAGCAGTGCTCAGGGGATTGGCGAGCAGTACTTC. The chain is built from TRBV2 and TRBJ2-7; D possibly corresponds to TRBD1 (6 bases). V was clipped by 4 bases and J by 6 bases, with 13 bases between them. Germline lookup yields CDR1 SNHLY and CDR2 FYNNEI. The length of the CDR3 is 13 residues.

The chain carries TRBV30 and TRBJ1-2; no reliable D call. The CDR3 sequence is 12 residues long. Trimming left V 7 bases short and J 4 bases short, with 13 bases between. The V gene's germline CDR1 is GTSNPN and CDR2 SVGIG (reference sequence). CDR3 coding DNA: TGTGCCTCCCGACCCGAGGTCTATGGCTACACCTTC. This gives the protein CASRPEVYGYTF.

This chain joins TRBV7-6 and TRBJ2-7; TRBD1 agrees at 9 bases. Per germline, CDR1 SGHVS and CDR2 FNYEAQ. Trimming removed 4 bases from V and 3 bases from J; junction bases left unmatched: 7. The CDR3 contains 15 residues. The CDR3 nucleotides read TGTGCCAGCAGCTCCTCGGACAGGGGAATCTACGAGCAGTACTTC. It specifies CASSSSDRGIYEQYF.

The count of this clone is one. This rearrangement joins TRBV7-9 to TRBJ2-3, with TRBD2 identical over 13 bases. The CDR3 has 17 amino acids. CDR1 SEHNR and CDR2 FQNEAQ come from the germline V gene (reference sequence). V was pared by 7 bases and J by 11 bases, with 18 bases of the junction left unmatched. The DNA of the CDR3 is TGTGCCAGCATAAACGTACTAGCGGGGGGGCCAAGGGTCATGCAGTATTTT. It specifies CASINVLAGGPRVMQYF.

This clone was seen once. This sequence joins TRBV5-1 and TRBJ1-1; 7 bases are shared with TRBD1. With V trimmed by 4 bases and J by 2 bases, 11 bases remained unmatched. CDR3 length: 16 amino acids. CDR1 is SGHRS and CDR2 is YFSETQ in the germline V gene. In nucleotides, the CDR3 is TGCGCCAGCAGCGCTCAGTCGCGGACAGGAAACACTGAAGCTTTCTTT. It specifies CASSAQSRTGNTEAFF.